Each of the 16 T cell receptor beta chains below was sequenced from the same sample in a study of shared clonotypes between healthy human individuals. Some clones are missing from TCRdb's copy, which holds only in-frame ones; the method was immunoSEQ multiplex PCR. This table has 450,000 to 500,000 clones, 65% to 85% appearing once. The sequenced sample was PBMCs. Source of these receptors: a woman aged 40 to 55 in good health. Some clones in this sample may be carry-over from other donors' samples.

This rearrangement joins TRBV7-2 to TRBJ2-7, with D possibly matching TRBD1 (5 bases). Germline V lookup: CDR1 SGHTA, CDR2 FQGNSA. V dropped 11 bases and J dropped 3 bases, with 23 bases sitting between them. CDR3 length: 15 residues. CDR3 loop: CAGSLGPSGLYEQYF. The CDR3 nucleotides are TGTGCCGGAAGTTTGGGGCCATCGGGCCTCTACGAGCAGTACTTC.

The chain uses TRBV18 and TRBJ2-1; 11 positions match TRBD1. The CDR3 sequence is 16 residues long. The ends lost 1 base at V and 6 bases at J; junction bases unmatched: 5. CDR1 and CDR2 from the germline V gene are KGHSH and LQKENI. The CDR3 bases are TGTGCCAGCTCACCACGACCGGGACAGGGGGTCAATGAGCAGTTCTTC. Amino acids: CASSPRPGQGVNEQFF.

The chain carries TRBV9 and TRBJ2-3; D call uncertain. The V gene lost 3 bases and the J gene lost 2 bases, with 13 bases spanning the gap. The CDR3 runs to 15 residues. Germline values: CDR1 SGDLS, CDR2 YYNGEE. The CDR3 here is CASSEGPSATDTQYF. The CDR3 bases are TGTGCCAGCAGCGAGGGCCCCTCAGCCACAGATACGCAGTATTTT.

This clone turned up a few times. The V and J genes are TRBV5-1 and TRBJ2-7, with TRBD2 as a possible D gene (5 bases). Trimming took off 0 bases at V and 3 bases at J, with 10 bases between the two ends. The CDR3 runs to 14 residues. Per the germline V gene, CDR1 is SGHRS and CDR2 is YFSETQ. CDR3 bases: TGCGCCAGCAGCTTGGGAGGGTCGGGCTACGAGCAGTACTTC. It codes for CASSLGGSGYEQYF.

The chain recombines TRBV7-2 with TRBJ1-1; D might be TRBD1 (5 bases). The CDR3 loop spans 14 amino acids. Germline CDR1 and CDR2: SGHTA and FQGNSA. Trimming removed 1 base at V and 6 bases at J, with 12 bases between. The CDR3 nucleotides are TGTGCCAGCAGCTTAGGGGGCGCGATCCCTGAAGCTTTCTTT. This sequence encodes CASSLGGAIPEAFF.

This clone has a handful of counts. The CDR3 is CAISRDYVSDEQFF. The CDR3 DNA sequence: TGTGCCATCAGTAGGGACTACGTCTCTGATGAGCAGTTCTTC. The chain combines TRBV10-3 with TRBJ2-1, with 7 bases aligning to TRBD2. Germline CDR1 ENHRY, CDR2 SYGVKD. The CDR3 totals 14 residues. V trimming: 5 bases; J trimming: 8 bases; junction bases outside the gene matches: 9.

This rearrangement joins TRBV29-1 to TRBJ2-2; maybe TRBD1 (6 bases). CDR1 and CDR2 (germline): SQVTM, ANQGSEA. The CDR3 contains 13 residues. With 5 bases removed from V and 1 base from J, the gap between germline ends came to 8 bases. Here the CDR3 DNA reads TGCAGCGTTTTACAGGGGAACACCGGGGAGCTGTTTTTT. Translated, it gives CSVLQGNTGELFF.

The V and J genes are TRBV18 and TRBJ1-3; 7 bases align to TRBD1. The CDR3 is 20 residues long. Germline V gene data show CDR1 as KGHSH and CDR2 as LQKENI. Trimming removed 3 bases from V and 2 bases from J; junction bases left unmatched: 19. The DNA for the CDR3 is TGTGCCAGCTCACCGGGGCCTAGTCGTGGGGGGACAGCGACTGGAAACACCATATATTTT. Its protein product is CASSPGPSRGGTATGNTIYF.

This clone has a single count. Other DNA sequences of this sample code for an identical CDR3. This chain connects TRBV9 to TRBJ1-5; 7 nucleotides match TRBD1. V lost 3 bases, J lost 2 bases, and 2 bases stayed unmatched. This CDR3 contains 14 residues. The germline gives CDR1 SGDLS, CDR2 YYNGEE. Here the CDR3 reads CASSATGGNQPQHF. The CDR3 DNA reads TGTGCCAGCAGCGCAACAGGGGGCAATCAGCCCCAGCATTTT.

The count of this clone is one. A far larger clone lies a single base away; this is likely a read error. Here the CDR3 reads CAWSPTTHVGNEQYF. CDR3 sequence (DNA): TGTGCCTGGAGTCCGACCACACATGTGGGGAACGAGCAGTACTTC. The V gene is TRBV30, the J gene TRBJ2-7; D is uncertain. Germline V lookup: CDR1 GTSNPN, CDR2 SVGIG (reference sequence). The CDR3 spans 15 residues. Trimming pared 2 bases from V and 5 bases from J, leaving 19 bases between.

Note on this clone: A far bigger clonotype differs at one base, so this is likely a read error. The V call is TRBV6-1, the J call TRBJ2-7; the D gene is possibly TRBD2 (6 bases). The V and J ends lost 5 bases and 2 bases respectively, with 16 bases between them. The CDR3 loop spans 15 amino acids. CDR1 is MNHNS, CDR2 SASEGT, per germline. CDR3 loop: CASSPRLDQPYEQYF. In nucleotides, the CDR3 is TGTGCCAGCAGTCCCCGACTAGATCAGCCCTACGAGCAGTACTTC.

The J gene is TRBJ2-7, the V gene TRBV28, with 8 bases identical to TRBD1. The germline gives CDR1 MDHEN, CDR2 SYDVKM. This CDR3 has 14 amino acids. With V trimmed by 6 bases and J by 2 bases, 6 bases remained unmatched. The CDR3 DNA is TGTGCCAGCAGGAGATCACAGGGGGCCTACGAGCAGTACTTC. Translation gives CASRRSQGAYEQYF.

With regard to this clone: Given a far larger clone just one base away, this is likely a sequencing read error. The V gene is TRBV28, the J gene TRBJ2-7, with D possibly being TRBD1 (6 bases). The CDR3 is made up of 15 amino acids. Per germline, CDR1 MDHEN and CDR2 SYDVKM. Trimming shortened V by 2 bases and J by 6 bases, and 17 bases separated the two germline ends. This CDR3 reads CASSLVDRRHIEQYF. CDR3 nucleotide sequence: TGTGCCAGCAGTTTAGTTGACAGGAGGCATATCGAGCAGTACTTC.

The V gene is TRBV5-1, the J gene TRBJ1-4; 7 bases line up with TRBD1. CDR1 SGHRS and CDR2 YFSETQ come from the germline V gene. The CDR3 has 16 amino acids. The V gene end was trimmed by 0 bases and the J gene end by 4 bases; junction bases not matched to a gene: 6. The CDR3 coding sequence is TGCGCCAGCAGCTTGGGACAGGGCCTGGGTAATGAAAAACTGTTTTTT. It specifies CASSLGQGLGNEKLFF.

The chain employs TRBV4-1 and TRBJ2-3, with 8 bases matching TRBD1. Trimming at V came to 0 bases and at J to 0 bases, leaving 2 bases not matched to a gene. The CDR3 runs to 16 residues. Germline V gene sequence: CDR1 MGHRA, CDR2 YSYEKL. CDR3 amino acids: CASSQDDRGSTDTQYF. The CDR3 DNA reads TGCGCCAGCAGCCAAGACGACAGGGGAAGCACAGATACGCAGTATTTT.

To note about this clone: This likely reflects a read error, since a far larger clone is one base away. This CDR3 is missing its conserved last phenylalanine or tryptophan, likely due to a read error. Different DNA sequences within this sample yield the same CDR3. The rearrangement uses TRBV11-3 and TRBJ2-7, with D maybe TRBD1 (6 bases). The CDR3 consists of 13 residues. Per the germline V gene, CDR1 is SGHNT and CDR2 is YENEEA. Trimming left V 2 bases short and J 2 bases short, with 7 bases between. The CDR3 spells CASSLTGTYEQYL. The CDR3 DNA sequence: TGTGCCAGCAGCTTAACAGGGACCTACGAGCAGTACTTA.